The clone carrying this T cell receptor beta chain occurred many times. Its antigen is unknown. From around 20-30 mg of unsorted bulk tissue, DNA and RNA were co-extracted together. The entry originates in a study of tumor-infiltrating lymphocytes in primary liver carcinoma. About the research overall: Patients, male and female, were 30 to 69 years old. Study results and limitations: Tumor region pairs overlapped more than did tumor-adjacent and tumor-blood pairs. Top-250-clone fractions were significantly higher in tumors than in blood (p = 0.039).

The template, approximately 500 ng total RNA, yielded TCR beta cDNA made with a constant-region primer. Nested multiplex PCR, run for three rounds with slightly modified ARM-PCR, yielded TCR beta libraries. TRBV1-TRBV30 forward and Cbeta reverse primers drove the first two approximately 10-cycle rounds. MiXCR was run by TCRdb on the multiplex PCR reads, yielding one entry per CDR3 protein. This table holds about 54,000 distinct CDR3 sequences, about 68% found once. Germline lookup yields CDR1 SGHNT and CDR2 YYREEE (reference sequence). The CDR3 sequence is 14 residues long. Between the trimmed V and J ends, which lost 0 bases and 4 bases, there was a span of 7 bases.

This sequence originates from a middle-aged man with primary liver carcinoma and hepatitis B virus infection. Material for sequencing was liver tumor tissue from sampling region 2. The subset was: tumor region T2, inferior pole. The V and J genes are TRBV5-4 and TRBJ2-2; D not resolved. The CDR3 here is CASSLGVPTGELFF. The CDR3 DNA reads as TGTGCCAGCAGCTTGGGGGTACCCACCGGGGAGCTGTTTTTT. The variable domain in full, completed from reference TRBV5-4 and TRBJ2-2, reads ETGVTQSPTHLIKTRGQQVTLRCSSQSGHNTVSWYQQALGQGPQFIFQYYREEENGRGNFPPRFSGLQFPNYSSELNVNALELDDSALYLCASSLGVPTGELFFGEGSRLTVL.